A single sample gave rise to the 3 T cell receptor beta chains below, sequenced in a study of blood T cell repertoires in COVID-19. Method: immunoSEQ multiplex PCR; TCRdb's copy keeps in-frame clones and lacks some. The data show 250,000 to 300,000 clones, around 85% seen once. Sequenced sample: peripheral blood. All receptors come from a man between 45 and 60 years old with active or convalescent COVID-19.

This clone showed up just once. The chain combines TRBV5-4 with TRBJ1-3; 11 nucleotides agree with TRBD1. Germline CDR1 reads SGHNT; CDR2 reads YYREEE (reference sequence). J gave up 2 bases and V 4 bases, and 2 bases lay outside the gene matches. CDR3 size: 15 residues. CDR3 sequence reads: CASSVGQGAGNTIYF. CDR3 DNA sequence: TGTGCCAGCAGCGTGGGACAGGGGGCTGGAAACACCATATATTTT.

This chain connects TRBV9 to TRBJ2-1; D gene unclear. V lost 1 base, J lost 0 bases, and 8 bases lay in between. Germline assignment: CDR1 SGDLS and CDR2 YYNGEE. The CDR3 covers 15 residues. The CDR3 is CASSVTVSSYNEQFF. CDR3 nucleotides: TGTGCCAGCAGCGTAACAGTGAGCTCCTACAATGAGCAGTTCTTC.

The J gene is TRBJ2-5, the V gene TRBV3-1 (or the pseudogene TRBV3-2); D may be TRBD2 (5 bases). Germline CDR1 is LGHDT and CDR2 is YNNKEL (reference sequence). With 4 bases removed from V and 6 bases from J, the gap between germline ends came to 15 bases. The CDR3 is 14 residues long. In DNA form, the CDR3 reads TGTGCCAGCAGCCCCGCGGGCTTTAAAAAGACCCAGTACTTC. It specifies CASSPAGFKKTQYF.